This TCR beta chain appears in the sequencing data of a study of blood T cell repertoires in COVID-19. Study information: From T cells, B-cell-depleted T cells, or PBMCs came the material, which was cDNA or gDNA.

Original analysis: Amplification with reference gene primers provided the estimates of nucleated cell counts. TCRdb's table, derived via immunoSEQ multiplex PCR, lists solely in-frame clones and lacks some. That table is the source of V, J and clone size, and D and trimming were worked out from the DNA. The data contain some 66,000 clones, less than 85% of them singletons. Trimming stripped 3 bases from V and 5 bases from J, with 8 bases between. Germline-derived CDR1 and CDR2 are SEHNR and FQNEAQ (reference sequence). This CDR3 is 14 amino acids long. The chain carries TRBV7-9 and TRBJ1-6; D ambiguous. What was sequenced was peripheral blood. This clonotype was sampled from a man aged 60-69 years with acute or convalescent COVID-19. The CDR3 reads CASSLMGDNSPLHF. As DNA, the CDR3 is TGTGCCAGCAGCTTGATGGGAGATAATTCACCCCTCCACTTT.